Given below is one T cell receptor (beta chain) in context. This record comes from a study of blood T cells in healthy people across ages. The authors ran a second PCR of roughly 6 to 12 cycles using a sample-barcoded 5' primer and a J-beta primer mix. A 12-random-nucleotide template-switch adaptor tagged each cDNA molecule. Per-sample output comprised a minimum of 3 million paired-end reads containing CDR3. TCRdb reprocessed the 5' RACE reads with MiXCR, giving one entry per CDR3 protein. There are approximately 880,000 distinct CDR3 sequences in the sample; about 44% occur only once, and roughly 12% lies in the top ten. This sequence was found in a man aged 25-40 years in good health. Sequencing was done on a sample of blood.

The CDR3 bases are TGCGCCAGCAGCCGTAATGATAACACTGAAGCTTTCTTT. Translated, it gives CASSRNDNTEAFF. V gene TRBV5-1 combines with J gene TRBJ1-1; D is uncertain. Trimming pared 4 bases from V and 2 bases from J, leaving 9 bases between. The germline CDR1 and CDR2 sequences are SGHRS and YFSETQ. This CDR3 spans 13 amino acids.